This T cell receptor (beta chain) is from a study of identical twins. TCRdb recomputed calls from the 5' RACE reads with MiXCR, one row per CDR3 protein. The profile covers 450,000 or so distinct CDR3 sequences, with 13% to 15% appearing a single time and 0.5% to 0.65% taken by the ten largest. This clonotype was seen a handful of times. A further study also used this sample, focusing on yellow fever vaccine responses in identical twins.

This sequence was found in a woman between 18 and 29 years old in good health. The sequenced sample was CD4+ T cells sorted from blood.

CDR3 loop: CASSRENGATGELFF. The CDR3 coding sequence is TGTGCCAGTTCCCGAGAAAATGGAGCCACCGGGGAGCTGTTTTTT. The V and J genes are TRBV19 and TRBJ2-2; D uncertain. The CDR3 totals 15 residues. Trimming shortened V by 8 bases and J by 4 bases, and 17 bases separated the two germline ends. Per the germline V gene, CDR1 is LNHDA and CDR2 is SQIVND (reference sequence).